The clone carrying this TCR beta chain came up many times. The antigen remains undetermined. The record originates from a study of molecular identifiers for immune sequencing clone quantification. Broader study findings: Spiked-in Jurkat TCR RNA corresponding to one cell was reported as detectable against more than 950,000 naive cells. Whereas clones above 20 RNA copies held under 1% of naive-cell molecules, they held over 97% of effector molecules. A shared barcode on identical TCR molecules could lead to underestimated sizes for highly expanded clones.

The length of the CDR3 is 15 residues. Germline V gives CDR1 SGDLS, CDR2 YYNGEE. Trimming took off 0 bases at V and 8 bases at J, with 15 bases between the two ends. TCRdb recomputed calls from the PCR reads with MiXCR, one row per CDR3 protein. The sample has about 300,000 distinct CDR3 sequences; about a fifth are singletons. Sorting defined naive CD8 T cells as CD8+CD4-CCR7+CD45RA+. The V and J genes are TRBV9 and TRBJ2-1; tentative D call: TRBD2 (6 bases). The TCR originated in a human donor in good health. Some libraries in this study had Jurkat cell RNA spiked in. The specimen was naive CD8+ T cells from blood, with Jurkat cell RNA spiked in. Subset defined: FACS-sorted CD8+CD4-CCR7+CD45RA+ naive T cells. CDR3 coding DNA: TGTGCCAGCAGCGTAGCGGCGGGACCAGGCTATGAGCAGTTCTTC. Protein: CASSVAAGPGYEQFF.